Listed here is a single T cell receptor beta chain. Its matching antigen is unknown. The junction and the germline gene differ at one end; a read error may be behind it. Germline CDR1 is SNHLY and CDR2 is FYNNEI. CDR3 length: 14 amino acids. This sample is part of a study of chemoradiotherapy in HPV16-positive cancers. The study, taken as a whole, reports: Candidate HPV-specific clones and E7-related TCR motifs grew in tumor during treatment. Functional assays defining HPV-specific T cells used only a couple of HPV16-positive patients.

Some clones are missing from TCRdb's copy, which holds only in-frame ones; the method was immunoSEQ multiplex PCR. This sample yields some 17,000 clones, of which just under 70% are seen a single time; around 8% belongs to the top ten. Over chemoradiotherapy, repertoires were sampled more than once. The V gene is TRBV2, the J gene TRBJ2-3; the match to TRBD1 covers 8 bases. Sequenced material: tumor tissue, taken from a patient who underwent chemoradiotherapy. The source of this sequence is a human donor with HPV-associated anogenital cancer. CDR3 sequence reads: CASCDGTGSDTQYF. In DNA, the CDR3 is TGTGCCAGCTGTGACGGGACAGGCTCAGATACGCAGTATTTT.